This TCR beta chain was identified in a study of T cells in localized non-small cell lung cancer. Clones were read by immunoSEQ multiplex PCR, and TCRdb kept only the in-frame ones, dropping some. The sample contains under 5,000 clones, about 32% of which appear only once. This CDR3 has 16 amino acids. V was clipped by 5 bases and J by 0 bases; unmatched bases: 6. CDR1 and CDR2 from the germline V gene are SGHNT and YENEEA. The receptor was derived from a male donor aged 60 or over with stage III lung adenocarcinoma. The input for sequencing was lung tumor tissue, taken before any cancer treatment. V and J are TRBV11-3 and TRBJ2-2, with TRBD2 matching 7 bases. CDR3 DNA: TGTGCCAGCAGCGGGGGGGAGCGAGCGAACACCGGGGAGCTGTTTTTT. Amino acid sequence: CASSGGERANTGELFF.